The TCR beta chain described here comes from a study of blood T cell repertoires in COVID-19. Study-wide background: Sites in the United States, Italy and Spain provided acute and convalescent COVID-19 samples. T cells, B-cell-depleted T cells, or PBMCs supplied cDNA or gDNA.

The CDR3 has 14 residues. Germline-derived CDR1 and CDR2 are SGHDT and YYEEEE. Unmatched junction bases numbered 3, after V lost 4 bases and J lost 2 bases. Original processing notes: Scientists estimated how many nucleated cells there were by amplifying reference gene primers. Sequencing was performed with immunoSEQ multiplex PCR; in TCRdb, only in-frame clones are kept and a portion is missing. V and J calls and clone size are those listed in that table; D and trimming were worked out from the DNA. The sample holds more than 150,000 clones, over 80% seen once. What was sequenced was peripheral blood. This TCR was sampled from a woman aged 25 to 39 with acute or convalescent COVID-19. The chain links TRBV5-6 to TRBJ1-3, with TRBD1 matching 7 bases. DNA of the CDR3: TGTGCCAGCAGCGGAGACAGGGCTGGAAACACCATATATTTT. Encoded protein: CASSGDRAGNTIYF. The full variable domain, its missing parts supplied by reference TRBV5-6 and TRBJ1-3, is DAGVTQSPTHLIKTRGQQVTLRCSPKSGHDTVSWYQQALGQGPQFIFQYYEEEERQRGNFPDRFSGHQFPNYSSELNVNALLLGDSALYLCASSGDRAGNTIYFGEGSWLTVV.